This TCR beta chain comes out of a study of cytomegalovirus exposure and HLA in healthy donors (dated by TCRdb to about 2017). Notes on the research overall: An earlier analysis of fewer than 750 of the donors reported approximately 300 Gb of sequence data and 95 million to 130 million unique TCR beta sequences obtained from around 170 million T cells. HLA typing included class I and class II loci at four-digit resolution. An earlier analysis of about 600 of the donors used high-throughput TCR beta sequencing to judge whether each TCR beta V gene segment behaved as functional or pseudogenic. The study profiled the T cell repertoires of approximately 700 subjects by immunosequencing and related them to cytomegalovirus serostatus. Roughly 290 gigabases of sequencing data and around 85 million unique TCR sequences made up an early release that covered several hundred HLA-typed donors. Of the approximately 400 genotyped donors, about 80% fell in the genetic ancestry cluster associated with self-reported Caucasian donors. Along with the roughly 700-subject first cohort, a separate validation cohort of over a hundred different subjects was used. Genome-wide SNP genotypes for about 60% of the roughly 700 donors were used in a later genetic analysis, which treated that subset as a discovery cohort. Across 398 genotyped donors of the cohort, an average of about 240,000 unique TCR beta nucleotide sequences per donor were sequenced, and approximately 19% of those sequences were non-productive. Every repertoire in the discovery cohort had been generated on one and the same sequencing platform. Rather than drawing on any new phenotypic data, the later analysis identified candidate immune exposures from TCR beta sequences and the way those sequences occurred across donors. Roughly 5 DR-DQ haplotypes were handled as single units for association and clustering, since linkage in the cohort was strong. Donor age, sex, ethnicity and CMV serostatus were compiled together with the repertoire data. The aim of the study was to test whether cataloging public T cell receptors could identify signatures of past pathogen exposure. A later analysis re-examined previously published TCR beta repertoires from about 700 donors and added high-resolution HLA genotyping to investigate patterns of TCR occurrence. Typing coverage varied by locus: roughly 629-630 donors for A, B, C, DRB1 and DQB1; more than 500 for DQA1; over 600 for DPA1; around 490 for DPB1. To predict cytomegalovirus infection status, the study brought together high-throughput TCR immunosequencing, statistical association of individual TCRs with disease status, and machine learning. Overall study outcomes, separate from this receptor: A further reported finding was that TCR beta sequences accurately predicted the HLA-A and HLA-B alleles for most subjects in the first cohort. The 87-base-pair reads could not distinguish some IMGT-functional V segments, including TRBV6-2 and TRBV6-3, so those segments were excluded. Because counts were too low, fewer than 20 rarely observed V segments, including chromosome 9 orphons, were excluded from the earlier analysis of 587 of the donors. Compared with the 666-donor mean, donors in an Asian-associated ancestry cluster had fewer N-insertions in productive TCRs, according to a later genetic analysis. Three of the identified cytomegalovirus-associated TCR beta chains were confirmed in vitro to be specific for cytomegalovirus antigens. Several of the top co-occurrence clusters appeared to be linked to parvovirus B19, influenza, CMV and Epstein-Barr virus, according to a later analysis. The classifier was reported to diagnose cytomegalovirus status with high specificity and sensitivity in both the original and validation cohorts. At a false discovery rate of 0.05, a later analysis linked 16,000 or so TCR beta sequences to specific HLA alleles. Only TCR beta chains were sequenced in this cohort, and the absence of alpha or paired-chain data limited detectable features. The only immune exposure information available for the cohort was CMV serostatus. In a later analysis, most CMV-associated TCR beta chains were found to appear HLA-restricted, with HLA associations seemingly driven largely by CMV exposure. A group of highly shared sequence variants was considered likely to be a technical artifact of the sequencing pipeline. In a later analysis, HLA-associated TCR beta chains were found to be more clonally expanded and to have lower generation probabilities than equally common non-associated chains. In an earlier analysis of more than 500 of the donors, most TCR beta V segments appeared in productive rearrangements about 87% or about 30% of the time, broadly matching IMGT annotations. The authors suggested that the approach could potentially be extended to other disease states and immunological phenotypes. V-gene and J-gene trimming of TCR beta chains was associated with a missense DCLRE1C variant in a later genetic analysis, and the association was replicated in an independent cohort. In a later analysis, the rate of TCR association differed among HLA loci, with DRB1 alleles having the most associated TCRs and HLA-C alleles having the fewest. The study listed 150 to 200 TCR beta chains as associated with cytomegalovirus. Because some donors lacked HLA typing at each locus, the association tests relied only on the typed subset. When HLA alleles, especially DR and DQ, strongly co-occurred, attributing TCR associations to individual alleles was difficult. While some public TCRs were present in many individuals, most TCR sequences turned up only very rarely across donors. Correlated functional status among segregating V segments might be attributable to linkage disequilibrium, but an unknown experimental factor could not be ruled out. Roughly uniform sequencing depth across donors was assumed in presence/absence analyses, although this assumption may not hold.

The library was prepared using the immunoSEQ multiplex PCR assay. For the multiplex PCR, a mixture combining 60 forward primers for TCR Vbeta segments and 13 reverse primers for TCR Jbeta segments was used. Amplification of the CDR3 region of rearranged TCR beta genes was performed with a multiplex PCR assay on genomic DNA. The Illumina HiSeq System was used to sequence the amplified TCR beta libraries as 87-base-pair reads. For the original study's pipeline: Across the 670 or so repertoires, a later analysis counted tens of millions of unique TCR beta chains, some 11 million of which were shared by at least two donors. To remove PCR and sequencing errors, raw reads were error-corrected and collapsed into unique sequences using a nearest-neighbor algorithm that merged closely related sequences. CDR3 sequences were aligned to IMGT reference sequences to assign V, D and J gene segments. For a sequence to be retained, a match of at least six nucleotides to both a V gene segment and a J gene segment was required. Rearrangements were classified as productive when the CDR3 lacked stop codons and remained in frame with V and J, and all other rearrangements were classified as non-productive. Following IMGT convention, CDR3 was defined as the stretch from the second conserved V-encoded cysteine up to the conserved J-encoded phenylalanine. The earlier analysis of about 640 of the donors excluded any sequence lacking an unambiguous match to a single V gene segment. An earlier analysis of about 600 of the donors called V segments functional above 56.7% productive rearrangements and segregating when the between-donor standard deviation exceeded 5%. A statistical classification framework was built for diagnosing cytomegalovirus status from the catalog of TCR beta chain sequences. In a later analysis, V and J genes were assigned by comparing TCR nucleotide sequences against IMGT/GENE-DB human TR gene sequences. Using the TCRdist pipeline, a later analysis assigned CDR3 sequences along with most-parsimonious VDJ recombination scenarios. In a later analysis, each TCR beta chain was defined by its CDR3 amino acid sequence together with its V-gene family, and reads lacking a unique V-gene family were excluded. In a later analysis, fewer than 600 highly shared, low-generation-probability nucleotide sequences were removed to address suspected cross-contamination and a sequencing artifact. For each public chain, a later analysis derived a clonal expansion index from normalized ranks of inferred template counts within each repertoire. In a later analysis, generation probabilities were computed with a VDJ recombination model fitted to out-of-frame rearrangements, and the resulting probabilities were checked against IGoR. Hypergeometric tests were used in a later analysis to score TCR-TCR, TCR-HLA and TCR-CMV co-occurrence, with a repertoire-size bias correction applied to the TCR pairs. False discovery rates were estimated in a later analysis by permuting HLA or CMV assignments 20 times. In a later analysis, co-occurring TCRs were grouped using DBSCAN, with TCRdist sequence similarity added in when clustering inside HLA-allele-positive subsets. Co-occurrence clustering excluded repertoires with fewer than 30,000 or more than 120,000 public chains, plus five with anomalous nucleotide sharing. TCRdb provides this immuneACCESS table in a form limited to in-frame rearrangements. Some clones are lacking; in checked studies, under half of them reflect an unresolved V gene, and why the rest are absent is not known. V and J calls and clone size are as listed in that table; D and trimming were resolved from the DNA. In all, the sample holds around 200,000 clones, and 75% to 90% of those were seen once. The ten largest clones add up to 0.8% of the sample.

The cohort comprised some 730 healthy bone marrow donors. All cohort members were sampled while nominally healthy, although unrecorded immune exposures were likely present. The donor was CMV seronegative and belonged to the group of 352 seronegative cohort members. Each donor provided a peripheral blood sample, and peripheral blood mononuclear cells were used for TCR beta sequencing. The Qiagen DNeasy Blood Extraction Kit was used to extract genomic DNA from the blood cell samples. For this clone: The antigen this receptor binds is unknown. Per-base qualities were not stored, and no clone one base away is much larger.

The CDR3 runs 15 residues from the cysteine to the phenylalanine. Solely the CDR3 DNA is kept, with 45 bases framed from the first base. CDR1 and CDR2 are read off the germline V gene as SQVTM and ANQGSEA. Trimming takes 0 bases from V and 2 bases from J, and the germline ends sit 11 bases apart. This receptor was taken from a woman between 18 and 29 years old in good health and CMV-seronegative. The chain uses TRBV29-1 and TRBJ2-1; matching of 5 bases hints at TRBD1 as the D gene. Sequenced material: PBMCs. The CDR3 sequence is CSVEEGQAPYNEQFF. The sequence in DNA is TGCAGCGTTGAAGAGGGGCAGGCGCCCTACAATGAGCAGTTCTTC.